Listed below are T cell receptor beta chains from one sample, sequenced in a study of blood T cell repertoires in COVID-19. Sequencing was performed with immunoSEQ multiplex PCR; in TCRdb, only in-frame clones are kept and a portion is missing. The sample has roughly 280,000 clones; roughly 86% are singletons. Sequencing was carried out using peripheral blood. These receptor sequences come from a man aged 35-49 years with active or convalescent COVID-19. CDR3s leave out the opening cysteine and the closing phenylalanine or tryptophan. The order of the fields is J gene, V gene, CDR3 protein.

TRBJ2-5 TRBV4-1 ASSQTSGQETQY
TRBJ2-7 TRBV15 ATSYTGQGRVHEQY
TRBJ2-3 TRBV2 ASSDSRSKREATDTQY
TRBJ2-1 TRBV6-4 ASSPLAGESNEQF
TRBJ1-6 TRBV5-1 ASSLAQGAYNSPLH
TRBJ2-7 TRBV3-1/TRBV3-2 ASSQDLYEQY
TRBJ2-3 TRBV5-6 ASSLEGRRNTDTQY
TRBJ2-3 TRBV6-6 ASSRSDIRTDTQY
TRBJ2-7 TRBV29-1 SVARGSGNEQY
TRBJ1-1 TRBV10-3 ATTNRANTEAF
TRBJ2-5 TRBV5-1 ASSLDRGLPPRETQY
TRBJ1-2 TRBV24-1 ATSDPRQGAAGGYT
TRBJ1-3 TRBV30 AWSPRFRGSGGNTIY
TRBJ2-7 TRBV5-1 ASSWGTGYEQY
TRBJ2-1 TRBV11-3 ASSYTGTYSYNEQF
TRBJ1-1 TRBV28 ASSLRLSNTEAF
TRBJ2-5 TRBV27 ASSPGTSGSLIETQY
TRBJ1-5 TRBV6-5 ASQAEGNQPQH
TRBJ1-6 TRBV7-2 ASSFLPGTGFGSPLH
TRBJ1-1 TRBV7-8 ASSPGGRSWNTEAF
TRBJ2-7 TRBV5-6 ASSLDGAGGQY
TRBJ1-1 TRBV10-3 AITQEVGGASSTEAF